These 23 T cell receptor beta chains were all obtained from the same sample, sequenced in a study of human T cells and chemical hapten exposure. Time point specified: pre-sensitization, week 0. Documented treatment: therapeutic diphenylcyclopropenone sensitization with weekly scalp DPC. MiXCR was run by TCRdb on the RACE reads, yielding one entry per CDR3 protein. The sample yields around 180,000 distinct CDR3 sequences, 25% to 35% seen once. Source: whole blood, taken in connection with sensitization to the hapten diphenylcyclopropenone (DPC). These receptors originate from a woman between 25 and 40 years old with alopecia areata. Some clones in this sample may be carry-over from other donors' samples.

The chain has TRBV2 and TRBJ1-1; D not certain. V gave up 8 bases and J gave up 4 bases, with 20 bases separating them. The CDR3 is 15 residues long. Germline values: CDR1 SNHLY, CDR2 FYNNEI. The chain's CDR3 is CASCQDEGSTTEAFF. The DNA of the CDR3 is TGTGCCAGCTGCCAAGACGAAGGGAGCACCACTGAAGCTTTCTTT.

Only a few counts were recorded for this clonotype. The chain combines TRBV28 with TRBJ1-1; 11 nucleotides line up with TRBD1. In germline, CDR1 is MDHEN, CDR2 SYDVKM. CDR3 length equals 14 residues. Losses at the gene ends were 6 bases for V and 9 bases for J; bases not matched to a gene: 9. The chain's CDR3 is CASRGQGAGGKAFF. DNA for the CDR3: TGTGCCAGCAGAGGACAGGGGGCCGGAGGGAAAGCTTTCTTT.

This clonotype was counted only a few times. The chain uses TRBV7-2 and TRBJ1-2; D unresolved. This CDR3 is 12 amino acids long. The germline V gene encodes CDR1 SGHTA and CDR2 FQGNSA. V lost 0 bases to trimming and J lost 6 bases, with 5 bases between them. The CDR3 region has the DNA TGTGCCAGCAGCTTAGCCTTACATGGCTACACCTTC. Translation gives CASSLALHGYTF.

This clonotype has a single count. The CDR3 loop is CSAREGGVRGPYEQYF. The CDR3 DNA sequence: TGCAGTGCTAGAGAGGGGGGCGTCAGGGGTCCCTACGAGCAGTACTTC. The V and J genes are TRBV20-1 and TRBJ2-7; possibly TRBD1 or TRBD2 for D (6 bases each). The V end lost 0 bases, the J end lost 2 bases, and 17 bases lay between the germline ends. Germline V gene sequence: CDR1 DFQATT, CDR2 SNEGSKA (reference sequence). The CDR3 totals 16 residues.

This clonotype was picked up a small number of times. This chain uses TRBV18 with TRBJ1-3; no definite D call. V dropped 1 base and J dropped 1 base, with 8 bases sitting between them. The germline V gene encodes CDR1 KGHSH and CDR2 LQKENI. The CDR3 is made up of 15 amino acids. CDR3 in amino acids: CASSPQPGSGNTIYF. CDR3 nucleotide sequence: TGTGCCAGCTCACCACAGCCGGGATCTGGAAACACCATATATTTT.

The sample holds a few counts of this clonotype. The genes are TRBV7-3 and TRBJ2-1; 8 positions match TRBD2. CDR1 and CDR2 from the germline V gene are SGHTA and FQGTGA. The junction had 7 bases not matched to a gene; V was cut back by 2 bases and J by 16 bases. This CDR3 spans 12 amino acids. Written as DNA, the CDR3 is TGTGCCAGCAGCTTAGGGCGGGGGGATTTTTTCTTC. This encodes CASSLGRGDFFF.

The chain employs TRBV29-1 and TRBJ1-1; no firm D call. From germline, CDR1 is SQVTM and CDR2 ANQGSEA. CDR3 length equals 12 residues. Deletions cut 2 bases from V and 5 bases from J, with 9 bases between. This CDR3 reads CSVEWGATEAFF. The CDR3 DNA sequence: TGCAGCGTTGAATGGGGAGCAACTGAAGCTTTCTTT.

This clonotype was counted a few times. The J gene is TRBJ2-3, the V gene TRBV29-1, with TRBD2 as a possible D gene (5 bases). The CDR3 contains 12 residues. V was cut by 4 bases and J by 6 bases, with 11 bases left in between. Germline assignment: CDR1 SQVTM and CDR2 ANQGSEA. CDR3 nucleotides: TGCAGCGTTGTGCGTCGGGGTGATACGCAGTATTTT. As protein: CSVVRRGDTQYF.

This clonotype has only a few counts. The gene calls are TRBV29-1 and TRBJ1-2; 7 nucleotides agree with TRBD1. The CDR3 covers 12 residues. The V gene end was trimmed by 6 bases and the J gene end by 4 bases; junction bases not matched to a gene: 5. Germline assignment: CDR1 SQVTM and CDR2 ANQGSEA. CDR3 DNA sequence: TGCAGCGTGGGACAGACCAGCTATGGCTACACCTTC. Translating gives CSVGQTSYGYTF.

V usage is TRBV5-1 and J usage is TRBJ2-4, with 8 bases matching TRBD1. Per the germline V gene, CDR1 is SGHRS and CDR2 is YFSETQ. The junction had 17 bases not matched to a gene; V was cut back by 3 bases and J by 3 bases. This CDR3 spans 19 amino acids. The CDR3 region is CASSSPEGAGGTVKNIQYF. CDR3 sequence (DNA): TGCGCCAGCAGCTCCCCCGAGGGGGCAGGGGGCACGGTCAAAAACATTCAGTACTTC.

This chain links TRBV20-1 with TRBJ2-1; tentatively, D is TRBD1 (5 bases). The V and J ends lost 6 bases and 7 bases respectively, with 13 bases between them. Germline V gene lookup returns CDR1 DFQATT and CDR2 SNEGSKA (reference sequence). CDR3 size: 12 residues. The DNA of the CDR3 is TGCAGTGCGAAGGCCAGGGCGAATGAGCAGTTCTTC. Translation: CSAKARANEQFF.

V and J are TRBV28 and TRBJ1-1, with TRBD1 matching over 7 bases. The CDR3 is made up of 16 amino acids. Germline V gene sequence: CDR1 MDHEN, CDR2 SYDVKM. The V gene end was trimmed by 3 bases and the J gene end by 1 base; junction bases not matched to a gene: 8. The CDR3 loop is CASSFLEGARNTEAFF. The CDR3 coding sequence is TGTGCCAGCAGTTTCTTAGAGGGGGCTAGGAACACTGAAGCTTTCTTT. Drawing the rest from reference TRBV28 and TRBJ1-1, the complete variable domain is DVKVTQSSRYLVKRTGEKVFLECVQDMDHENMFWYRQDPGLGLRLIYFSYDVKMKEKGDIPEGYSVSREKKERFSLILESASTNQTSMYLCASSFLEGARNTEAFFGQGTRLTVV.

The chain uses TRBV20-1 and TRBJ1-3; a weak D match, TRBD1 (5 bases). The CDR3 totals 12 residues. The V end was cut by 6 bases, the J end by 4 bases, with 10 bases between. Germline V gives CDR1 DFQATT, CDR2 SNEGSKA (reference sequence). CDR3 in DNA: TGCAGTGCGGGGCGACGGGGAAACACCATATATTTT. Its translation: CSAGRRGNTIYF.

In its sample, this clonotype was seen a few times. The chain links TRBV29-1 to TRBJ1-1; no definite D call. V lost 6 bases to trimming and J lost 0 bases, with 14 bases between them. This CDR3 comprises 14 residues. In germline, CDR1 is SQVTM, CDR2 ANQGSEA. This CDR3 is CSVPAGVLNTEAFF. CDR3 DNA sequence: TGCAGCGTCCCGGCCGGGGTCCTGAACACTGAAGCTTTCTTT.

V gene TRBV11-2 combines with J gene TRBJ2-1; 9 positions match TRBD2. The CDR3 sequence is 15 residues long. CDR1 and CDR2 from the germline V gene are SGHAT and FQNNGV. After removal of 5 bases from V and 12 bases from J, the junction contained 14 bases not matched to a gene. The CDR3 DNA sequence: TGTGCCAGCAGCGAGACTAGCGGTACCGAGGCTCGGCAGTTCTTC. Translated, it gives CASSETSGTEARQFF.

The chain has TRBV11-2 and TRBJ2-5; D gene uncertain. The germline CDR1 and CDR2 sequences are SGHAT and FQNNGV. This CDR3 has 17 residues. Between the trimmed V and J ends, which lost 1 base and 7 bases, there was a span of 22 bases. The CDR3 loop reads CASSLGRTGLFAGTQYF. CDR3 nucleotide sequence: TGTGCCAGCAGCTTAGGACGAACCGGCCTCTTCGCTGGGACCCAGTACTTC.

This clonotype came up a few times. The chain combines TRBV20-1 with TRBJ2-1; D is undetermined. CDR1 and CDR2 from the germline V gene are DFQATT and SNEGSKA (reference sequence). The V gene lost 0 bases and the J gene lost 6 bases, with 6 bases spanning the gap. The length of the CDR3 is 12 residues. The CDR3 protein is CSARDRSNEQFF. Here the CDR3 DNA reads TGCAGTGCTAGAGACAGGTCCAATGAGCAGTTCTTC.

The chain recombines TRBV29-1 with TRBJ1-1, with D perhaps matching TRBD1 (5 bases). The CDR3 spans 13 residues. Germline-derived CDR1 and CDR2 are SQVTM and ANQGSEA. V was clipped by 6 bases and J by 4 bases, with 15 bases between them. The CDR3 is CSVAPGPGTEAFF. CDR3 bases: TGCAGCGTCGCCCCGGGACCGGGCACTGAAGCTTTCTTT.

This clonotype was seen only a few times. The genes are TRBV20-1 and TRBJ1-1; no clear D gene. V lost 3 bases and J 5 bases, leaving 13 bases between the germline ends. The CDR3 is 13 amino acids. Germline CDR1 reads DFQATT; CDR2 reads SNEGSKA (reference sequence). In DNA form, the CDR3 reads TGCAGTGCTAGTTTCCGGGTATGGACTGAAGCTTTCTTT. Translated, it gives CSASFRVWTEAFF.

This clonotype was seen more than once but under ten times. The chain is built from TRBV30 and TRBJ2-5; TRBD2 matches 7 bases. In germline, CDR1 is GTSNPN, CDR2 SVGIG (reference sequence). This CDR3 region has 16 residues. The trim removed 2 bases at V and 4 bases at J, leaving 13 bases unmatched. The CDR3: CAWSQIAGGGTETQYF. CDR3 in DNA: TGTGCCTGGAGTCAAATAGCTGGCGGGGGTACAGAGACCCAGTACTTC. Looking up the rest from reference TRBV30 and TRBJ2-5 gives the full variable domain: SQTIHQWPATLVQPVGSPLSLECTVEGTSNPNLYWYRQAAGRGLQLLFYSVGIGQISSEVPQNLSASRPQDRQFILSSKKLLLSDSGFYLCAWSQIAGGGTETQYFGPGTRLLVL.

The gene calls are TRBV4-2 and TRBJ1-4; the D is unclear. The CDR3 length is 15 residues. V shed 1 base and J shed 8 bases, with 14 bases lying between them. Germline V gene lookup returns CDR1 LGHNA and CDR2 YNFKEQ. In DNA, the CDR3 is TGTGCCAGCAGCCAAGCGCTAACAGCACTGGAAAAACTGTTTTTT. As protein: CASSQALTALEKLFF.

This clonotype has just a few counts. V usage is TRBV6-2 or TRBV6-3 and J usage is TRBJ2-5; no firm D call. Germline loops: CDR1 MNHEY, CDR2 SVGEGT. The CDR3 is 12 amino acids. The ends were cut back, 6 bases at V and 4 bases at J, with 9 bases in the middle. The CDR3 nucleotides read TGTGCCAGCAGGACTTCGGCAGAGACCCAGTACTTC. Protein: CASRTSAETQYF.

As concerns this clonotype: The germline gene is not matched at one end of the junction; a read error may be the cause. This sequence joins TRBV29-1 and TRBJ2-6; TRBD2 is a possible D gene (6 bases). The CDR3 has 15 residues. Germline V gene data show CDR1 as SQVTM and CDR2 as ANQGSEA. The CDR3 coding sequence is TGCAGCGCCACAGGAGGGGCAGCTGGGGTCAACGTCCTGACTTTC. This encodes CSATGGAAGVNVLTF.